Each of the 9 T cell receptor beta chains below was sequenced from the same sample in a study of CD4 and CD8 cells across lung adenocarcinoma regions (dated by TCRdb to the late 2010s). Library generation was performed with PCR. Instrument used: HiSeq X Ten. Clones were called with MiXCR by TCRdb after fastp trimmed the public reads at Q25, and only in-frame beta chains were retained. Duplicate CDR3 protein sequences are folded into a single record with the most common DNA and genes. The sample records some 23,000 distinct CDR3 sequences, 40% to 50% of which are singletons. 45% to 60% of the sample is held by the ten biggest clonotypes. Sequences were obtained from CD8+ T cells from the center of a lung tumor. The cell subset or site label on this specimen signifies: tumor center region. These receptors all come from a male donor with lung adenocarcinoma. The CD4 and CD8 labels of this study may be unreliable.

V and J are TRBV7-2 and TRBJ2-3; 7 bases are a match to TRBD1. Germline trimming cut 5 bases from V and 1 base from J; bases unmatched to any gene: 3. This CDR3 has 14 amino acids. Germline V gene data show CDR1 as SGHTA and CDR2 as FQGNSA. CDR3 protein: CASSPGTGTDTQYF. The CDR3 region has the DNA TGTGCCAGCAGCCCCGGGACAGGCACAGATACGCAGTATTTT.

V gene TRBV27 combines with J gene TRBJ2-1; possible D gene TRBD2, 5 bases. This CDR3 spans 12 amino acids. CDR1 is MNHEY, CDR2 SMNVEV, per germline (reference sequence). The ends were cut back, 5 bases at V and 12 bases at J, with 14 bases in the middle. The CDR3 here is CASSGLEVGQFF. The CDR3 bases are TGTGCCAGCAGTGGACTGGAGGTTGGGCAGTTCTTC.

Note on this clonotype: A junction boundary mismatches the germline segment, possibly from a read error. The chain is built from TRBV6-1 and TRBJ2-1; a possible D gene is TRBD2 (8 bases). The CDR3 consists of 17 residues. CDR1 and CDR2 (germline): MNHNS, SASEGT. CDR3 sequence: CASSEGLGGRDQDTQYF. The CDR3 DNA follows: TGTGCCAGCAGTGAGGGACTAGGGGGCCGTGACCAAGATACGCAGTATTTC.

The gene calls are TRBV14 and TRBJ2-1; tentative D call: TRBD2 (5 bases). The DNA end favors TRBJ2-7, so the J call may be wrong. From germline, CDR1 is SGHDN and CDR2 FVKESK. The CDR3 sequence is 13 residues long. In DNA form, the CDR3 reads TGTGCCAGCAGCCAAGATTGGGCGGGTGAGCAGTACTTC. The encoded protein is CASSQDWAGEQYF.

The chain is built from TRBV11-2 and TRBJ2-5; D perhaps matches TRBD1 (6 bases). Germline CDR1 SGHAT, CDR2 FQNNGV. Deletions cut 0 bases from V and 11 bases from J, with 19 bases between. There are 15 residues in the CDR3. CDR3 protein: CASSLERQVLGEQYF. The DNA for the CDR3 is TGTGCCAGCAGCTTAGAGAGACAGGTTCTTGGGGAGCAGTACTTC.

The V call is TRBV6-1, the J call TRBJ2-4; D is tentatively TRBD1 or TRBD2 (6 bases each). The V end was cut by 8 bases, the J end by 13 bases, with 30 bases between. This CDR3 contains 16 residues. Germline V gene sequence: CDR1 MNHNS, CDR2 SASEGT. The CDR3 DNA reads as TGTGCCAGCGGTGGACACGGGGGCCGTGCCAAAAACACCCAGTACTTC. Translating it yields CASGGHGGRAKNTQYF.

This clonotype was counted many times. The chain employs TRBV6-1 and TRBJ2-2; D is ambiguous. Germline CDR1 and CDR2: MNHNS and SASEGT. CDR3 size: 14 residues. V lost 5 bases and J 0 bases, leaving 7 bases between the germline ends. CDR3 DNA: TGTGCCAGCAGTCAGACCGCGAACACCGGGGAGCTGTTTTTT. The encoded protein is CASSQTANTGELFF.

On this clonotype: The junction departs from the called germline gene at one end, perhaps through a read error. V gene TRBV27 combines with J gene TRBJ2-3, with D tentatively TRBD2 (6 bases). The CDR3 runs to 15 residues. From germline, CDR1 is MNHEY and CDR2 SMNVEV (reference sequence). The CDR3 DNA is TGTGTCAGCAAACCTAGCGTTGGAGTCAGGAATATGCAGTACTTT. Its translation is CVSKPSVGVRNMQYF.

V gene TRBV10-1 combines with J gene TRBJ2-1, with 11 bases fitting TRBD2. The CDR3 is made up of 16 amino acids. Germline V gene lookup returns CDR1 WNHNN and CDR2 SYGVQD (reference sequence). Trimming removed 4 bases from V and 4 bases from J; junction bases left unmatched: 6. Written as DNA, the CDR3 is TGCGCCAGCAGTGTTGCTGGGACTAGCGGATACAATGAGCAGTTCTTC. Translated, it gives CASSVAGTSGYNEQFF.